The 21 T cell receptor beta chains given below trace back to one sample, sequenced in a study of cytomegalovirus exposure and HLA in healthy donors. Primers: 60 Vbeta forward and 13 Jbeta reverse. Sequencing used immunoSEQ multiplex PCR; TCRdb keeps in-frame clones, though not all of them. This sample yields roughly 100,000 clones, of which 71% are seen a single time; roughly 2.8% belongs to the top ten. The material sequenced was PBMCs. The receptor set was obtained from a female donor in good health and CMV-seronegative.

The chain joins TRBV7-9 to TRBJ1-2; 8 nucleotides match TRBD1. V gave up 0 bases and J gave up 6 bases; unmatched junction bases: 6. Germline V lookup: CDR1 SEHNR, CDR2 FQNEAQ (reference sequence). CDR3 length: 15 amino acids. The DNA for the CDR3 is TGTGCCAGCAGCTTAGCGCAGGGGGCGGTGGATGGCTACACCTTC. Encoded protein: CASSLAQGAVDGYTF.

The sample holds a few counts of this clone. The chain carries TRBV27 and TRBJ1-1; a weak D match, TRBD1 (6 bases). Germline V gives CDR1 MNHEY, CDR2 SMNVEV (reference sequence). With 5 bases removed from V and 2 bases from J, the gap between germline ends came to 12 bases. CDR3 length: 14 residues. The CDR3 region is CASSAQGTNTEAFF. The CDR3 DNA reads TGTGCCAGCAGTGCCCAGGGGACCAACACTGAAGCTTTCTTT.

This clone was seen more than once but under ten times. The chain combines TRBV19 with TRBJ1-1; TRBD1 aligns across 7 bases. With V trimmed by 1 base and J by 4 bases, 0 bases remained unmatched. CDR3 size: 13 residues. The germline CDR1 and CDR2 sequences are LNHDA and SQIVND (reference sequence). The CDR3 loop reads CASSIGQGTEAFF. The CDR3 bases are TGTGCCAGTAGTATAGGACAGGGCACTGAAGCTTTCTTT.

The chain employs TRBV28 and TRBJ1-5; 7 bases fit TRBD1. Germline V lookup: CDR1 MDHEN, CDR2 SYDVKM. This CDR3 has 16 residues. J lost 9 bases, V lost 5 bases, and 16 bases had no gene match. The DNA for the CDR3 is TGTGCCAGCAGTCGAGCCGGGACAGAGGTCCCAGGGCCCCAGCATTTT. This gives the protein CASSRAGTEVPGPQHF. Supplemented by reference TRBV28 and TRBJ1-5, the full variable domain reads DVKVTQSSRYLVKRTGEKVFLECVQDMDHENMFWYRQDPGLGLRLIYFSYDVKMKEKGDIPEGYSVSREKKERFSLILESASTNQTSMYLCASSRAGTEVPGPQHFGDGTRLSIL.

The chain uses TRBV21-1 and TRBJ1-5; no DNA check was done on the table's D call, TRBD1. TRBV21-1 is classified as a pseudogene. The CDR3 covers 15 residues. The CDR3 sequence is CASPHGAGDGQPQHF. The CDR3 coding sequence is TGTGCCAGCCCCCACGGAGCAGGGGATGGGCAGCCCCAGCATTTT.

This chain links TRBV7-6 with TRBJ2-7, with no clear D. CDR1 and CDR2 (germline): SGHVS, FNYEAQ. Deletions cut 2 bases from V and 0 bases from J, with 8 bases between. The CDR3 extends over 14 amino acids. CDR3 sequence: CASSLRRSSYEQYF. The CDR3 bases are TGTGCCAGCAGCTTAAGGCGGAGCTCCTACGAGCAGTACTTC.

The CDR3 reads CASSQDRVTSGSKSDTQYF. In DNA, the CDR3 is TGCGCCAGCAGCCAAGATCGGGTAACTAGCGGGAGTAAATCAGATACGCAGTATTTT. V is TRBV4-3 and J is TRBJ2-3, with 11 bases that match TRBD2. The junction had 12 bases not matched to a gene; V was cut back by 0 bases and J by 4 bases. CDR3 length: 19 amino acids. The germline CDR1 and CDR2 sequences are LGHNA and YSLEER.

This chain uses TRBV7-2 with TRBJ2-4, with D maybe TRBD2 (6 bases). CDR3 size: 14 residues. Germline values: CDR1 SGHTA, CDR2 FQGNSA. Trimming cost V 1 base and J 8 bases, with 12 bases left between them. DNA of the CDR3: TGTGCCAGCAGCTTAGTTGGCAGGAGGGACATTCAGTACTTC. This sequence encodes CASSLVGRRDIQYF.

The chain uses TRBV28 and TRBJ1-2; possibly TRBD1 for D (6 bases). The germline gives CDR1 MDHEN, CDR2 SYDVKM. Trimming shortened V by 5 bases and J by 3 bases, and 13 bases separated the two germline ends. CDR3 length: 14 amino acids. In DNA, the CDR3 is TGTGCCAGCAGTCCCGGGACAACAGACTATGGCTACACCTTC. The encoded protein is CASSPGTTDYGYTF.

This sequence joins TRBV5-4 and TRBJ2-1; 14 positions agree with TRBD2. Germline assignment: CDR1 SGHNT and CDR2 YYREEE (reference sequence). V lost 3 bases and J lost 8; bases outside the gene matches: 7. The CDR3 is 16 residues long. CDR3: CASSSGTSGSMDEQFF. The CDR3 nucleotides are TGTGCCAGCAGCTCCGGGACTAGCGGGAGCATGGATGAGCAGTTCTTC.

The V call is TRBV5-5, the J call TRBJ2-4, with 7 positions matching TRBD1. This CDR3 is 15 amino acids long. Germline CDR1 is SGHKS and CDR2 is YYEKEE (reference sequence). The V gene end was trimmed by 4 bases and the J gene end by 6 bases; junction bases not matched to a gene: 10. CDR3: CASSLVSGTVNIQYF. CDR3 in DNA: TGTGCCAGCAGCCTTGTGTCCGGGACAGTAAACATTCAGTACTTC.

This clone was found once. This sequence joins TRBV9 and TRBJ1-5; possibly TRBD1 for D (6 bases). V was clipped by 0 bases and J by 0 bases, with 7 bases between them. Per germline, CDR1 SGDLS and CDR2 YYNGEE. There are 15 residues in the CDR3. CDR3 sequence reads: CASSVEGVSNQPQHF. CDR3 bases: TGTGCCAGCAGCGTAGAGGGGGTTAGCAATCAGCCCCAGCATTTT.

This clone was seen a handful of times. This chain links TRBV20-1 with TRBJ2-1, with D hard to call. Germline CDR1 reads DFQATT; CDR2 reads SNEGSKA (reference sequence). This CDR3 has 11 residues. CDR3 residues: CACLTGNEQFF. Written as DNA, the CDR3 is TGCGCGTGTCTTACGGGCAATGAGCAGTTCTTC.

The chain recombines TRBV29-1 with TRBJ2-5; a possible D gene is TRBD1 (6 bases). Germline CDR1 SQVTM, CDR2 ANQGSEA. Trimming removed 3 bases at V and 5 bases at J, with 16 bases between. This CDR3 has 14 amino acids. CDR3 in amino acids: CSVEGTPVPETQYF. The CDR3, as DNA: TGCAGCGTTGAGGGGACACCTGTTCCGGAGACCCAGTACTTC.

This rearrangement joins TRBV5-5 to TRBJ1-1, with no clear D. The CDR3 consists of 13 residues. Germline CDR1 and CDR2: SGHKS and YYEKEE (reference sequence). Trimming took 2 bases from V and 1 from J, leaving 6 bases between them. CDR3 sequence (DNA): TGTGCCAGCAGCTTCGTGTCGAACACTGAAGCTTTCTTT. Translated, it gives CASSFVSNTEAFF.

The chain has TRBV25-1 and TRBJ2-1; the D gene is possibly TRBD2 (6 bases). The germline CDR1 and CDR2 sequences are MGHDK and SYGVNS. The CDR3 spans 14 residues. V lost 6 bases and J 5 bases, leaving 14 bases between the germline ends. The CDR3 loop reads CASRGGGAHNEQFF. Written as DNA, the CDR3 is TGTGCCAGCAGGGGTGGAGGGGCCCACAATGAGCAGTTCTTC. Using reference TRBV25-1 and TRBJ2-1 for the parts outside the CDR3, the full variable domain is EADIYQTPRYLVIGTGKKITLECSQTMGHDKMYWYQQDPGMELHLIHYSYGVNSTEKGDLSSESTVSRIRTEHFPLTLESARPSHTSQYLCASRGGGAHNEQFFGPGTRLTVL.

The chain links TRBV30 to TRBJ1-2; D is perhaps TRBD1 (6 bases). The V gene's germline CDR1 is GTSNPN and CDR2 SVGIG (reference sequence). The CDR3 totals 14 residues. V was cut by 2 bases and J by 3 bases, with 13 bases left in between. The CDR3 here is CAWSLSGAHYGYTF. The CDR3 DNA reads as TGTGCCTGGAGTTTATCAGGGGCCCACTATGGCTACACCTTC.

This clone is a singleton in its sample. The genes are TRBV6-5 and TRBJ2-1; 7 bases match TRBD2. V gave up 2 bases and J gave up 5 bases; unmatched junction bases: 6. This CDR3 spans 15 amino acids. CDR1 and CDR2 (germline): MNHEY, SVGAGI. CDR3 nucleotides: TGTGCCAGCAGTTACGAGGGAGGGCCCCACAATGAGCAGTTCTTC. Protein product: CASSYEGGPHNEQFF.

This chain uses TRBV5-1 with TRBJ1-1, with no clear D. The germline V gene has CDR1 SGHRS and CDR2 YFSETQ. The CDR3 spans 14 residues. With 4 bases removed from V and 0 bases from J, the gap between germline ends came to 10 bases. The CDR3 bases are TGCGCCAGCAGCCCTGGACTGATGAACACTGAAGCTTTCTTT. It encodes CASSPGLMNTEAFF.

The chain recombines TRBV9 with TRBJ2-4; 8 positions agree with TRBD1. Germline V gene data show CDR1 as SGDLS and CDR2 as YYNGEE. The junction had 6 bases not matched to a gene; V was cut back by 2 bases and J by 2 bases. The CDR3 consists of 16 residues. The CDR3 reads CASSVTQGGPKNIQYF. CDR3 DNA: TGTGCCAGCAGCGTCACACAGGGGGGCCCCAAAAACATTCAGTACTTC.

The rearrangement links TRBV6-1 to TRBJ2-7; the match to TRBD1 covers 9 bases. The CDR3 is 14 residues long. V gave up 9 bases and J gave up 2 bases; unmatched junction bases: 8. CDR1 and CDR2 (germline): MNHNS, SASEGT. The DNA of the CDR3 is TGTGCCAGTCTTCGGGACAGGGAAGCCTACGAGCAGTACTTC. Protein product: CASLRDREAYEQYF.